This TCR beta chain originates from a study of regulatory T cells in long-lasting Graves disease. The CDR3 is made up of 14 amino acids. Germline V gene data show CDR1 as SNHLY and CDR2 as FYNNEI. V lost 7 bases, J lost 4 bases, and 7 bases stayed unmatched. Libraries of TCR beta came from iRepertoire HTBI primers plus Arm-PCR of CDR3 regions. Each CDR3 protein gets one entry after TCRdb re-called the multiplex PCR reads with MiXCR. Among around 480,000 distinct CDR3 sequences listed, around 15% were seen once. Time point given: newly diagnosed GD, antithyroid drugs for less than 3 months. PBMC RNA served as the TCR library source. The same data also went into a second study, on T cells in Graves' hyperthyroidism and ophthalmopathy.

The chain joins TRBV2 to TRBJ1-1, with 9 bases aligning to TRBD1. The receptor comes from a man aged 35-49 years with Graves disease. The specimen comprised peripheral blood mononuclear cells (PBMCs), sampled at new diagnosis, from a patient treated with antithyroid drugs. DNA for the CDR3: TGTGCCAGCAATGGACAGGGGCGGGTCACTGAAGCTTTCTTT. Translation: CASNGQGRVTEAFF. The full variable domain, in which reference TRBV2 and TRBJ1-1 provide the parts outside the CDR3, is EPEVTQTPSHQVTQMGQEVILRCVPISNHLYFYWYRQILGQKVEFLVSFYNNEISEKSEIFDDQFSVERPDGSNFTLKIRSTKLEDSAMYFCASNGQGRVTEAFFGQGTRLTVV.